These 9 T cell receptor beta chains were sequenced from one sample in a study of neurological immune-mediated disorders. TCRdb used MiXCR to reprocess the 5' RACE reads, holding one entry per CDR3 protein. The sample consists of tens of thousands of distinct CDR3 sequences, about 9.3% of them appearing once. What was sequenced was PBMCs. The source of these receptors is a man aged 40-49 years in good health.

This clonotype was detected a few times. This may be a read error, as it is one base from a much larger clone. The V gene is TRBV11-2, the J gene TRBJ2-5; D may be TRBD1 (5 bases). Germline V gene lookup returns CDR1 SGHAT and CDR2 FQNNGV. CDR3 length equals 14 residues. CDR3 residues: CANSLAGLRETQYF. CDR3 nucleotides: TGTGCCAACAGCTTAGCAGGGCTGAGGGAGACCCAGTACTTC.

This clonotype has ten or more counts. The rearrangement links TRBV9 to TRBJ2-5; no firm D call. Trimming left V 2 bases short and J 3 bases short, with 5 bases between. This CDR3 has 12 amino acids. The germline gives CDR1 SGDLS, CDR2 YYNGEE. The CDR3 loop is CASSVSEETQYF. Written as DNA, the CDR3 is TGTGCCAGCAGCGTGAGCGAAGAGACCCAGTACTTC.

This clonotype was detected only a few times. The V and J genes are TRBV7-9 and TRBJ2-7; D is uncertain. Looked up from germline, CDR1 is SEHNR and CDR2 is FQNEAQ (reference sequence). V shed 5 bases and J shed 4 bases, with 9 bases lying between them. The CDR3 totals 12 residues. For the CDR3, the DNA is TGTGCCAGCAGCCTCAACCTGTACGAGCAGTACTTC. Amino acid sequence: CASSLNLYEQYF.

In this sample, this clonotype turned up many times. J is TRBJ1-1 and V is TRBV7-9, with D possibly TRBD1 on 5 matching bases. V was shortened by 1 base and J by 5 bases, with 11 bases between the two germline ends. Germline V gene sequence: CDR1 SEHNR, CDR2 FQNEAQ (reference sequence). The CDR3 sequence is 14 residues long. CDR3 in amino acids: CASSLVVRGTEAFF. The CDR3 DNA reads TGTGCCAGCAGCTTAGTAGTTAGGGGAACTGAAGCTTTCTTT. The variable domain in full, with the rest retrieved from reference TRBV7-9 and TRBJ1-1, is DTGVSQNPRHKITKRGQNVTFRCDPISEHNRLYWYRQTLGQGPEFLTYFQNEAQLEKSRLLSDRFSAERPKGSFSTLEIQRTEQGDSAMYLCASSLVVRGTEAFFGQGTRLTVV.

This clonotype was seen at least ten times. CDR3 DNA sequence: TGCAGTGCTAGCGGGGGGGCTGGAGATACGCAGTATTTT. Protein: CSASGGAGDTQYF. The chain couples TRBV20-1 to TRBJ2-3; 8 nucleotides line up with TRBD2. Germline assignment: CDR1 DFQATT and CDR2 SNEGSKA (reference sequence). Trimming at V came to 3 bases and at J to 5 bases, leaving 4 bases not matched to a gene. This CDR3 has 13 amino acids.

This clonotype was counted many times. CDR3 sequence reads: CASNGRASGSNEQFF. The CDR3 DNA is TGTGCCAGCAACGGGAGGGCTAGCGGGAGCAATGAGCAGTTCTTC. The J gene is TRBJ2-1, the V gene TRBV6-2 or TRBV6-3, with 10 bases fitting TRBD2. V lost 7 bases to trimming and J lost 6 bases; unmatched junction nucleotides: 9. Per the germline V gene, CDR1 is MNHEY and CDR2 is SVGEGT. The CDR3 length is 15 residues.

The table lists this clonotype with a few counts. This chain links TRBV10-2 with TRBJ2-1, with D unclear. V lost 8 bases and J lost 0, with 8 bases in between. There are 13 residues in the CDR3. Per the germline V gene, CDR1 is WSHSY and CDR2 is SAAADI. CDR3 nucleotides: TGCGCCAGCCGGTTCTACTCCTACAATGAGCAGTTCTTC. This sequence encodes CASRFYSYNEQFF.

This clonotype was counted many times. J is TRBJ1-6 and V is TRBV12-3 or TRBV12-4, with 10 bases fitting TRBD1. The junction had 4 bases not matched to a gene; V was cut back by 3 bases and J by 11 bases. The CDR3 runs to 14 residues. For the CDR3, the DNA is TGTGCCAGCAGTTTTAGGGACAGGGGTGCACCCCTCCACTTT. It yields the protein CASSFRDRGAPLHF.

This clonotype was observed many times. The V and J genes are TRBV5-1 and TRBJ2-1; D gene unclear. Trimming shortened V by 2 bases and J by 4 bases, and 7 bases separated the two germline ends. This CDR3 has 13 residues. Germline CDR1 reads SGHRS; CDR2 reads YFSETQ. CDR3 DNA sequence: TGCGCCAGCAGCTTACAACTTTACAATGAGCAGTTCTTC. The encoded protein is CASSLQLYNEQFF.